This is a list of T cell receptor beta chains from one sample in a study of HIV-infected children after antiretroviral therapy interruption. TCRdb passed the 3' RACE reads through MiXCR, listing each CDR3 protein once. Seen here are some 7,300 distinct CDR3 sequences, roughly 15% observed once, and the top ten hold about 13%. The starting material was CD45RO+ CD8+ T cells from PBMCs, pooled from several time points, obtained from a donor given antiretroviral therapy, either interrupted or continuous. The receptors shown here come from a pool of human donors with HIV. The CDR3 runs from the conserved cysteine through the conserved F or W. The D gene is left open where the match is weak. Expanded clones get a size class; other rows say once, few or many, or leave the size out.

abundance: medium-sized; v_gene: TRBV7-9; d_gene: TRBD1; j_gene: TRBJ2-7; CDR3nt: TGTGCCAGCAGCCCCGGGACAGGGGGCGAGGCCTACGAGCAGTACTTC; CDR3aa: CASSPGTGGEAYEQYF
abundance: large; v_gene: TRBV19; d_gene: -; j_gene: TRBJ1-5; CDR3nt: TGTGCCAGTAGTGGCCTGGGCAATCAGCCCCAGCATTTT; CDR3aa: CASSGLGNQPQHF
abundance: many; v_gene: TRBV19; d_gene: -; j_gene: TRBJ1-6; CDR3nt: TGTGCCAGTAGTATAGTCGGACAAGAAAATTCACCCCTCCACTTT; CDR3aa: CASSIVGQENSPLHF
abundance: large; v_gene: TRBV18; d_gene: -; j_gene: TRBJ1-6; CDR3nt: TGTGCCAGCTCGCCGACAGGTTATTATTCACCCCTCCACTTT; CDR3aa: CASSPTGYYSPLHF
abundance: many; v_gene: TRBV6-6; d_gene: TRBD2; j_gene: TRBJ2-5; CDR3nt: TGTGCCAGCAGTTACCCGGGGGGGTGGACCCAGTACTTC; CDR3aa: CASSYPGGWTQYF
abundance: -; v_gene: TRBV3-1; d_gene: -; j_gene: TRBJ2-1; CDR3nt: TGTGCCAGCAGCCTGGGGGAGCGGAACAATGAGCAGTTCTTC; CDR3aa: CASSLGERNNEQFF
abundance: medium-sized; v_gene: TRBV9; d_gene: -; j_gene: TRBJ2-1; CDR3nt: TGTGCCAGCAGCGTAGGCGGTTTAGTGGGAGGCCCAGGGGAGGGTGAGCAGTTCTTC; CDR3aa: CASSVGGLVGGPGEGEQFF
abundance: many; v_gene: TRBV5-1; d_gene: -; j_gene: TRBJ2-3; CDR3nt: TGCGCCAGCAGCTTGGGACAAGTCACAGATACGCAGTATTTT; CDR3aa: CASSLGQVTDTQYF
abundance: -; v_gene: TRBV6-1; d_gene: -; j_gene: TRBJ1-1; CDR3nt: TGTGCCAGCAGTGACGGGGAACGGCCGAACACTGAAGCTTTCTTT; CDR3aa: CASSDGERPNTEAFF
abundance: many; v_gene: TRBV25-1; d_gene: TRBD1; j_gene: TRBJ1-4; CDR3nt: TGTGCCAGCAGTCTCTGGACAGGGGGGCTGGCTAATGAAAAACTGTTTTTT; CDR3aa: CASSLWTGGLANEKLFF
abundance: many; v_gene: TRBV5-1; d_gene: TRBD2; j_gene: TRBJ2-1; CDR3nt: TGCGCCAGCAGCTCCCCGGGGCGGCTAGCGGGAGCGTACAATGAGCAGTTCTTC; CDR3aa: CASSSPGRLAGAYNEQFF
abundance: many; v_gene: TRBV5-4; d_gene: TRBD1; j_gene: TRBJ2-1; CDR3nt: TGTGCCAGCAGCTTGATGAGGGACAGCCTCTACAATGAGCAGTTCTTC; CDR3aa: CASSLMRDSLYNEQFF
abundance: medium-sized; v_gene: TRBV19; d_gene: -; j_gene: TRBJ1-2; CDR3nt: TGTGCCAGTAGTCGTACCGGCGTGGCTAACTATGGCTACACCTTC; CDR3aa: CASSRTGVANYGYTF
abundance: many; v_gene: TRBV19; d_gene: -; j_gene: TRBJ1-5; CDR3nt: TGTGCCAGTAGTATGGGGGGTTATAGCAATCAGCCCCAGCATTTT; CDR3aa: CASSMGGYSNQPQHF
abundance: -; v_gene: TRBV6-2/TRBV6-3; d_gene: -; j_gene: TRBJ2-2; CDR3nt: TGTGCCAGCAGTTACGCCGGGATAAGTACCGGGGAGCTGTTTTTT; CDR3aa: CASSYAGISTGELFF
abundance: medium-sized; v_gene: TRBV6-5; d_gene: -; j_gene: TRBJ2-1; CDR3nt: TGTGCCAGCAGTTACGGTCTAAGAGAGTTCTTC; CDR3aa: CASSYGLREFF
abundance: -; v_gene: TRBV20-1; d_gene: -; j_gene: TRBJ2-2; CDR3nt: TGCAGTGCTAGAGAAGCAGGGGATCAGCCCGGGGAGCTGTTTTTT; CDR3aa: CSAREAGDQPGELFF
abundance: many; v_gene: TRBV10-3; d_gene: TRBD2; j_gene: TRBJ2-1; CDR3nt: TGTGCCATCAGTGAGGTCAGCGGGGTGCCAAGCTCCTACAATGAGCAGTTCTTC; CDR3aa: CAISEVSGVPSSYNEQFF
abundance: few; v_gene: TRBV29-1; d_gene: -; j_gene: TRBJ2-1; CDR3nt: TGCAGCGTTGAGGGACCGTCTCCCCGAGGTCTCAACTACAATGAGCAGTTCTTC; CDR3aa: CSVEGPSPRGLNYNEQFF
abundance: many; v_gene: TRBV5-5; d_gene: -; j_gene: TRBJ1-5; CDR3nt: TGTGCCAGCAGCTTAGACGGTTATAGCAATCAGCCCCAGCATTTT; CDR3aa: CASSLDGYSNQPQHF
abundance: -; v_gene: TRBV5-1; d_gene: -; j_gene: TRBJ2-7; CDR3nt: TGCGCCAGCAGCTTGACTAGCCCGAGCTCCTACGAGCAGTACTTC; CDR3aa: CASSLTSPSSYEQYF
abundance: -; v_gene: TRBV7-9; d_gene: -; j_gene: TRBJ2-1; CDR3nt: TGTGCCAGCACCGAGGAGCAGTTCTTC; CDR3aa: CASTEEQFF
abundance: medium-sized; v_gene: TRBV7-9; d_gene: -; j_gene: TRBJ2-3; CDR3nt: TGTGCCAGCAGCCCACCGGATCAGGATACGCAGTATTTT; CDR3aa: CASSPPDQDTQYF
abundance: many; v_gene: TRBV20-1; d_gene: -; j_gene: TRBJ2-7; CDR3nt: TGCAGTGCTCCCGTCGACGTCAAGCAGTACTTC; CDR3aa: CSAPVDVKQYF
abundance: -; v_gene: TRBV27; d_gene: -; j_gene: TRBJ2-3; CDR3nt: TGTGCCAGCAGTGCAGGACAGAGTAGCACGCAGTATTTT; CDR3aa: CASSAGQSSTQYF
abundance: medium-sized; v_gene: TRBV7-3; d_gene: -; j_gene: TRBJ1-1; CDR3nt: TGTGCCAGCAGCGCCAGGGGAGAATCTGAAGCTTTCTTT; CDR3aa: CASSARGESEAFF